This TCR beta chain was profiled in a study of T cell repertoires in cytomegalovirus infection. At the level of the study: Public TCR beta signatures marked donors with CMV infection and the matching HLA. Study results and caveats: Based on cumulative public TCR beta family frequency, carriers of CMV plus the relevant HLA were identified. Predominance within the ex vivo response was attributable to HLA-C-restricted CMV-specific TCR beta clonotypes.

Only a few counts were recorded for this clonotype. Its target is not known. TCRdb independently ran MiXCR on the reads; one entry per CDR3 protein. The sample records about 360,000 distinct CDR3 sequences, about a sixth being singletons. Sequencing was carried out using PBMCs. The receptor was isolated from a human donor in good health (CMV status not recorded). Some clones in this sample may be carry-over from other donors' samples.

CDR3 residues: CASSYYDSGAFF. In nucleotides, the CDR3 is TGTGCCAGCAGTTACTATGACAGCGGAGCTTTCTTT. This chain connects TRBV6-2 or TRBV6-3 to TRBJ1-1; weak D call: TRBD1 (5 bases). V gave up 1 base and J gave up 10 bases, with 10 bases separating them. The V gene's germline CDR1 is MNHEY and CDR2 SVGEGT. The CDR3 has 12 amino acids.